Below, one TCR beta chain is given with its context. Its recognized antigen is unknown. Base-call qualities are not available, and no considerably larger clone is one nucleotide away. This entry comes from a study of blood T cell repertoires in COVID-19 (dated by TCRdb to 2018 to 2020). In terms of the full investigation: Samples covering the acute and convalescent phases of COVID-19 were provided by collaborators in the United States, Italy and Spain. The prospective study material was composed of cDNA or gDNA derived from T cells, B-cell-depleted T cells, or PBMCs. Subjects who had been exposed to COVID-19, were actively infected with it, or had recovered from it provided the deeply sampled blood TCRbeta repertoires that made up the dataset. A freely available public database, intended as a resource for researchers studying the immune response to SARS-CoV-2, is where the repertoires were released. The samples were drawn from two sources: the first 160 participants of the ongoing ImmuneRACE study, and about 1,300 subjects contributed by 6 global collaborators. Sample metadata almost always included a de-identified subject ID, COVID-19 status, age in years and sex. Where available, HLA class I and class II types were obtained from metadata supplied by the sample provider rather than from assay-based typing.

Summary of the overall study and its limitations: The amount of clinical and demographic metadata varied by source and participant and was provided uncurated.

At one collaborating source in Seattle, patients were enrolled during active infection and were followed longitudinally through the course of disease. The collaborating institutions used their own protocols to collect whole blood in K2EDTA tubes. For TCRbeta analysis, collaborator samples were shipped as frozen whole blood, as isolated PBMCs, or as DNA extracted from either sample type. TCRbeta CDR3 regions were amplified from genomic DNA using the immunoSEQ Assay, a bias-controlled multiplex PCR. The original pipeline was this. The number of nucleated cells in each sample was estimated from the amplification of reference gene primers within the assay. To quantify the absolute abundance of each unique TCRbeta CDR3 rearrangement, sequence reads were collapsed and filtered. For each sample, productive Simpson clonality was calculated by taking the square root of Simpson's diversity index across productive rearrangements. The source is immuneACCESS, and TCRdb retained only in-frame sequences with V and J called. Part of the clones is not carried over; for the studies checked, unresolved V genes explain less than half of this, and the remainder is unexplained. V and J calls and clone size are copied from that table; D and trimming were computed from the DNA. Present in this sample are approximately 90,000 clones, just under 80% of which were seen just once. The ten largest clones add up to roughly 6.7% of the sample.

The cysteine opens and the phenylalanine closes a CDR3 of 15 amino acids. The DNA shown is the 45-base CDR3, in frame from base 1. Relative to germline, V is 1 base shorter and J is 5 bases shorter, with 15 bases between their ends. CDR1 and CDR2, per the germline V gene (reference sequence), are SEHNR and FQNEAQ. The V and J genes are TRBV7-9 and TRBJ2-7; the D segment cannot be called with confidence. What was sequenced was peripheral blood. This clonotype was obtained from a man in his sixties or seventies with COVID-19, enrolled during active disease. The sequenced DNA: TGTGCCAGCAGCTTAGGGCGCGGAAGCTATGACGAGCAGTACTTC. Its amino acids are CASSLGRGSYDEQYF.